Shown below are 26 T cell receptor beta chains from a single sample sequenced in a study of blood T cell repertoires in COVID-19. Data came from immunoSEQ multiplex PCR; TCRdb stores just in-frame clones and leaves some out. The sample contains about 370,000 clones, roughly 90% of which appear only once. The sequencing sample was made of peripheral blood. Receptors originate from a woman aged 25 to 39 with COVID-19, enrolled during active disease.

The genes are TRBV15 and TRBJ2-7; 11 nucleotides match TRBD2. The germline gives CDR1 LNHNV, CDR2 YYDKDF (reference sequence). The CDR3 sequence is 14 residues long. The ends lost 3 bases at V and 5 bases at J; junction bases unmatched: 3. The DNA of the CDR3 is TGTGCCACCAGCAGGGGACTAGCGGCCAACGAGCAGTACGTC. Translation: CATSRGLAANEQYV.

The chain has TRBV30 and TRBJ1-4; 8 bases match TRBD1. The CDR3 is made up of 13 amino acids. Germline lookup yields CDR1 GTSNPN and CDR2 SVGIG (reference sequence). Trimming at V came to 1 base and at J to 5 bases, leaving 0 bases not matched to a gene. The CDR3 is CAWSGTGNEKLFF. Written as DNA, the CDR3 is TGTGCCTGGAGTGGGACAGGGAATGAAAAACTGTTTTTT.

The chain employs TRBV4-2 and TRBJ1-2, with 12 nucleotides matching TRBD1. Germline V CDR1 and CDR2: LGHNA, YNFKEQ. J gave up 2 bases and V 0 bases, and 13 bases lay outside the gene matches. The CDR3 loop spans 20 amino acids. The CDR3 is CASSQDGSVGQGAINYGYTF. CDR3 bases: TGTGCCAGCAGCCAAGATGGTTCGGTGGGACAGGGGGCAATCAACTATGGCTACACCTTC.

The V and J genes are TRBV6-5 and TRBJ2-3, with 7 bases lining up with TRBD1. The CDR3 consists of 11 residues. The V gene's germline CDR1 is MNHEY and CDR2 SVGAGI. With V trimmed by 7 bases and J by 6 bases, 1 base remained unmatched. The CDR3 region is CASKQGDTQYF. CDR3 in DNA: TGTGCCAGCAAACAGGGGGATACGCAGTATTTT.

The CDR3 DNA follows: TGCGCCAGCAGCTTGCAGGGTCGGGGAAACACCATATATTTT. Encoded protein: CASSLQGRGNTIYF. The V gene is TRBV5-1, the J gene TRBJ1-3; perhaps TRBD1 as D (5 bases). With 1 base removed from V and 4 bases from J, the gap between germline ends came to 9 bases. The germline V gene has CDR1 SGHRS and CDR2 YFSETQ. The CDR3 is made up of 14 amino acids.

DNA for the CDR3: TGTGCCACCAGTGTAGGTAGCGGGAGTGGGAGGGAGACCCAGTACTTC. It codes for CATSVGSGSGRETQYF. The chain uses TRBV24-1 and TRBJ2-5; 9 bases match TRBD2. Germline-derived CDR1 and CDR2 are KGHDR and SFDVKD. This CDR3 spans 16 amino acids. V lost 5 bases and J lost 5; bases outside the gene matches: 11.

The V call is TRBV6-5, the J call TRBJ2-1; 9 bases fit TRBD2. J was trimmed by 5 bases and V by 0 bases; bases with no gene match: 5. CDR3 length equals 16 residues. The germline gives CDR1 MNHEY, CDR2 SVGAGI. For the CDR3, the DNA is TGTGCCAGCAGTTACTCGAGAGCGGGGGGACACAATGAGCAGTTCTTC. Amino acids: CASSYSRAGGHNEQFF.

V is TRBV28 and J is TRBJ2-1; a possible D gene is TRBD1 (7 bases). The CDR3 consists of 16 residues. Germline-derived CDR1 and CDR2 are MDHEN and SYDVKM. The V end was cut by 6 bases, the J end by 1 base, with 16 bases between. The CDR3 DNA sequence: TGTGCCAGCAGCTCACTAGCACAGGGGTCCTACAATGAGCAGTTCTTC. Its translation is CASSSLAQGSYNEQFF.

The chain uses TRBV5-4 and TRBJ1-1; no clear D gene. The CDR3 runs 13 residues. CDR1 and CDR2 from the germline V gene are SGHNT and YYREEE (reference sequence). V lost 0 bases and J lost 1, with 4 bases in between. The DNA of the CDR3 is TGTGCCAGCAGCTTGGATAAGAACACTGAAGCTTTCTTT. This codes for CASSLDKNTEAFF.

The V call is TRBV11-2, the J call TRBJ2-1; TRBD1 matches 12 bases. Germline loops: CDR1 SGHAT, CDR2 FQNNGV. V shed 4 bases and J 15 bases; nucleotides not matched to a gene: 4. The CDR3 runs to 12 residues. The DNA of the CDR3 is TGTGCCAGCAGCTACGGGACAGGGGGCACGTTCTTC. Protein sequence: CASSYGTGGTFF.

This rearrangement joins TRBV18 to TRBJ1-4; 7 bases fit TRBD1. Germline-derived CDR1 and CDR2 are KGHSH and LQKENI. J lost 7 bases, V lost 3 bases, and 17 bases had no gene match. CDR3 length: 18 amino acids. In DNA, the CDR3 is TGTGCCAGCTCACCTACCGGGACAGCGCGAGGGGCCCTTGAAAAACTGTTTTTT. It encodes CASSPTGTARGALEKLFF.

The CDR3: CASRQGAVGQPQHF. The CDR3 nucleotides are TGTGCCAGCAGACAGGGGGCGGTCGGTCAGCCCCAGCATTTT. V is TRBV2 and J is TRBJ1-5, with 9 bases lining up with TRBD1. V dropped 6 bases and J dropped 6; count of bases not matched to a gene: 6. Germline V gene data show CDR1 as SNHLY and CDR2 as FYNNEI. The CDR3 has 14 amino acids.

This clone occurred once. V usage is TRBV30 and J usage is TRBJ2-2; 11 bases are a match to TRBD2. This CDR3 region has 14 residues. Germline V CDR1 and CDR2: GTSNPN, SVGIG (reference sequence). V lost 6 bases, J lost 4 bases, and 4 bases stayed unmatched. CDR3 amino acids: CACLAGGGTGELFF. In DNA form, the CDR3 reads TGTGCCTGCCTAGCGGGAGGTGGCACCGGGGAGCTGTTTTTT.

A single count supports this clone. The chain joins TRBV5-1 to TRBJ2-7, with 12 bases aligning to TRBD2. Per the germline V gene, CDR1 is SGHRS and CDR2 is YFSETQ. The CDR3 runs 15 residues. Germline trimming cut 4 bases from V and 3 bases from J; bases unmatched to any gene: 5. CDR3 bases: TGCGCCAGCAGCCTGACTAGCGGGGGAAACTACGAGCAGTACTTC. Translating it yields CASSLTSGGNYEQYF. Full variable domain (outside the CDR3, taken from reference TRBV5-1 and TRBJ2-7): KAGVTQTPRYLIKTRGQQVTLSCSPISGHRSVSWYQQTPGQGLQFLFEYFSETQRNKGNFPGRFSGRQFSNSRSEMNVSTLELGDSALYLCASSLTSGGNYEQYFGPGTRLTVT.

Only a few counts were recorded for this clone. The DNA of the CDR3 is TGTGCCAGCAGTTATAGCAGGGAAACCGGGGAGCTGTTTTTT. Residues: CASSYSRETGELFF. This rearrangement joins TRBV6-2 or TRBV6-3 to TRBJ2-2; D perhaps matches TRBD1 (5 bases). Between the trimmed V and J ends, which lost 3 bases and 5 bases, there was a span of 10 bases. Looked up from germline, CDR1 is MNHEY and CDR2 is SVGEGT. The CDR3 has 14 residues.

The rearrangement joins TRBV15 to TRBJ1-2; no clear D gene. The germline V gene has CDR1 LNHNV and CDR2 YYDKDF (reference sequence). The CDR3 sequence is 13 residues long. With 5 bases removed from V and 2 bases from J, the gap between germline ends came to 9 bases. This chain's CDR3 is CATSGRRNYGYTF. CDR3 coding DNA: TGTGCCACCAGCGGACGGAGGAACTATGGCTACACCTTC.

This chain uses TRBV5-5 with TRBJ2-5; 15 bases agree with TRBD2. CDR3 length: 17 amino acids. Germline V CDR1 and CDR2: SGHKS, YYEKEE (reference sequence). V shed 2 bases, J shed 1 base, and the junction held 3 bases outside the gene matches. The CDR3 DNA reads TGTGCCAGCAGCTTATGGACTAGCGGGGGGGCCCAAGAGACCCAGTACTTC. It yields the protein CASSLWTSGGAQETQYF.

This rearrangement joins TRBV2 to TRBJ2-5, with a possible D match to TRBD1 (5 bases). The V end was cut by 1 base, the J end by 4 bases, with 13 bases between. The germline gives CDR1 SNHLY, CDR2 FYNNEI. There are 15 residues in the CDR3. CDR3 protein: CASSEDGSRGETQYF. The CDR3 DNA reads as TGTGCCAGCAGTGAAGACGGGTCTAGGGGAGAGACCCAGTACTTC. The full variable domain, its missing parts supplied by reference TRBV2 and TRBJ2-5, is EPEVTQTPSHQVTQMGQEVILRCVPISNHLYFYWYRQILGQKVEFLVSFYNNEISEKSEIFDDQFSVERPDGSNFTLKIRSTKLEDSAMYFCASSEDGSRGETQYFGPGTRLLVL.

The CDR3: CASSKEDGTSGIGGEQFF. DNA of the CDR3: TGTGCCAGCAGCAAAGAAGATGGCACTAGCGGTATTGGTGGTGAGCAGTTCTTC. The chain has TRBV21-1 and TRBJ2-1; the table's D call, TRBD2, was not checked against the DNA. TRBV21-1 is termed a pseudogene. This CDR3 has 18 residues.

The chain employs TRBV4-2 and TRBJ1-1; TRBD1 aligns across 7 bases. The V and J ends lost 0 bases and 4 bases, in that order; junction bases with no gene match: 5. There are 15 residues in the CDR3. Germline CDR1 and CDR2: LGHNA and YNFKEQ. This CDR3 reads CASSQEEGAGTEAFF. The CDR3 DNA reads TGTGCCAGCAGCCAAGAGGAGGGGGCTGGCACTGAAGCTTTCTTT.

This sequence joins TRBV24-1 and TRBJ1-2; 9 bases are a match to TRBD1. This CDR3 comprises 14 residues. Trimming at V came to 2 bases and at J to 11 bases, leaving 8 bases not matched to a gene. The V gene's germline CDR1 is KGHDR and CDR2 SFDVKD. The CDR3 protein is CATSDSWTGEVYTF. CDR3 DNA sequence: TGTGCCACCAGTGATTCATGGACAGGGGAAGTTTACACCTTC.

The chain uses TRBV7-8 and TRBJ1-5; D may be TRBD1 (5 bases). V lost 3 bases to trimming and J lost 1 base, with 28 bases between them. Germline V gene lookup returns CDR1 SGHVS and CDR2 FQNEAQ. CDR3 length: 21 residues. The CDR3 nucleotides are TGTGCCAGCAGCTTCGATTTCGGGGCGGGGATCCAGTATAGGAGCAATCAGCCCCAGCATTTT. It translates to CASSFDFGAGIQYRSNQPQHF. Together with reference TRBV7-8 and TRBJ1-5, the CDR3 gives the full variable domain: GAGVSQSPRYKVAKRGQDVALRCDPISGHVSLFWYQQALGQGPEFLTYFQNEAQLDKSGLPSDRFFAERPEGSVSTLKIQRTQQEDSAVYLCASSFDFGAGIQYRSNQPQHFGDGTRLSIL.

The chain carries TRBV6-5 and TRBJ1-6; the D gene is possibly TRBD1 (5 bases). CDR3 length: 16 amino acids. The V and J ends lost 2 bases and 7 bases respectively, with 15 bases between them. The germline CDR1 and CDR2 sequences are MNHEY and SVGAGI. CDR3: CASSYGFGGGNSPLHF. CDR3 coding DNA: TGTGCCAGCAGTTACGGCTTCGGGGGTGGGAATTCACCCCTCCACTTT.

This sequence joins TRBV5-1 and TRBJ2-5; 7 nucleotides align to TRBD1. Trimming at V came to 0 bases and at J to 8 bases, leaving 10 bases not matched to a gene. Germline V gene sequence: CDR1 SGHRS, CDR2 YFSETQ. This CDR3 spans 15 amino acids. The CDR3 loop is CASSLAIGQAATQYF. CDR3 DNA: TGCGCCAGCAGCTTGGCCATTGGACAGGCCGCTACCCAGTACTTC.

This clone occurred once. J is TRBJ1-5 and V is TRBV19, with D perhaps TRBD1 (5 bases). Germline loops: CDR1 LNHDA, CDR2 SQIVND (reference sequence). This CDR3 comprises 13 residues. The germline V and J ends were trimmed by 4 bases and 7 bases, with 11 bases remaining between them. The CDR3 coding sequence is TGTGCCAGTAGTAGGTTCGACAGCCAGCCCCAGCATTTT. Translating it yields CASSRFDSQPQHF. The whole variable domain, filled in from reference TRBV19 and TRBJ1-5, reads DGGITQSPKYLFRKEGQNVTLSCEQNLNHDAMYWYRQDPGQGLRLIYYSQIVNDFQKGDIAEGYSVSREKKESFPLTVTSAQKNPTAFYLCASSRFDSQPQHFGDGTRLSIL.

This sequence joins TRBV6-5 and TRBJ2-3; no clear D. Germline V gene data show CDR1 as MNHEY and CDR2 as SVGAGI. The V gene lost 11 bases and the J gene lost 3 bases, with 12 bases spanning the gap. The CDR3 is made up of 12 amino acids. CDR3 bases: TGTGCCCACAATGAGGAAACAGATACGCAGTATTTT. It codes for CAHNEETDTQYF.